This T cell receptor (beta chain) was profiled in a study of T cell responses to AZD1222 COVID-19 vaccine. General study points: Among the donors, most were white British and more were female, and clonal diversity was possibly underestimated. The study reported that nearly half of spike-specific TCRs target unmutated variant regions.

Assay: immunoSEQ multiplex PCR; the TCRdb copy retains only in-frame clones and omits some. The data contain 120,000 or so clones, about 89% of them singletons. V trimming: 2 bases; J trimming: 0 bases; junction bases outside the gene matches: 7. This CDR3 region has 17 residues. The V gene's germline CDR1 is LNHNV and CDR2 YYDKDF (reference sequence). As concerns this clone: The antigen remains undetermined.

The J gene is TRBJ1-1, the V gene TRBV15; TRBD1 agrees at 9 bases. Sequences were derived from peripheral blood, sampled on day 0 of AZD1222 vaccination. This receptor was taken from an adult in good health. CDR3 in amino acids: CATSRCNRGRMNTEAFF. CDR3 DNA sequence: TGTGCCACCAGCAGATGTAACAGGGGGCGAATGAACACTGAAGCTTTCTTT.